The 32 T cell receptor beta chains listed next were all sequenced from one sample in a study of blood T cell repertoires in COVID-19. The protocol was immunoSEQ multiplex PCR, while the TCRdb copy is restricted to in-frame clones and leaves out a portion. The sample consists of about 140,000 clones, roughly 83% of them appearing once. The source material was PBMCs or T cells enriched from blood (not recorded which). Receptors were obtained from a man in his sixties or seventies who had been exposed to COVID-19.

The CDR3 protein is CASSLDRGRVPGTEAFF. CDR3 nucleotides: TGTGCCAGCAGTCTGGACAGGGGAAGAGTGCCAGGGACTGAAGCTTTCTTT. V gene TRBV21-1 combines with J gene TRBJ1-1; TRBD1 is taken as the D call from the table, unchecked against the DNA. TRBV21-1 is reported as a pseudogene. The CDR3 consists of 17 residues.

This clone was counted only a few times. The chain couples TRBV7-9 to TRBJ2-6, with 8 nucleotides matching TRBD1. The junction had 6 bases not matched to a gene; V was cut back by 5 bases and J by 9 bases. The CDR3 runs 14 residues. Germline CDR1 is SEHNR and CDR2 is FQNEAQ (reference sequence). The CDR3, as DNA: TGTGCCAGCAGCACCCGGACAGGGAGCAACGTCCTGACTTTC. It translates to CASSTRTGSNVLTF.

The V and J genes are TRBV7-9 and TRBJ2-7, with D perhaps matching TRBD2 (5 bases). The germline gives CDR1 SEHNR, CDR2 FQNEAQ (reference sequence). V dropped 3 bases and J dropped 5 bases, with 11 bases sitting between them. CDR3 length: 13 amino acids. CDR3 bases: TGTGCCAGCAGCTTTCGAGGGATGGACGAGCAGTACTTC. It encodes CASSFRGMDEQYF.

The genes are TRBV5-1 and TRBJ2-5; D might be TRBD1 (6 bases). Per the germline V gene, CDR1 is SGHRS and CDR2 is YFSETQ. V lost 6 bases to trimming and J lost 7 bases, with 22 bases between them. The CDR3 length is 15 residues. Here the CDR3 DNA reads TGCGCCAGCAAGGAGACAGGACCTGGGGGTAGGACCCAGTACTTC. Translating gives CASKETGPGGRTQYF.

This chain uses TRBV6-5 with TRBJ1-4; tentative D call: TRBD1 (6 bases). Germline assignment: CDR1 MNHEY and CDR2 SVGAGI. The CDR3 extends over 15 amino acids. Trimming cost V 2 bases and J 4 bases, with 11 bases left between them. The CDR3 loop reads CASSYGGGLNEKLFF. The CDR3 nucleotides read TGTGCCAGCAGTTACGGCGGGGGGCTTAATGAAAAACTGTTTTTT.

V gene TRBV6-1 combines with J gene TRBJ1-2; 9 bases align to TRBD1. This CDR3 region has 14 residues. V gave up 3 bases and J gave up 4 bases; unmatched junction bases: 3. Germline CDR1 reads MNHNS; CDR2 reads SASEGT. CDR3 in DNA: TGTGCCAGCAGTGATAAGGGACAGGGCTATGGCTACACCTTC. As protein: CASSDKGQGYGYTF.

The chain recombines TRBV19 with TRBJ1-3; D uncertain. V lost 6 bases and J lost 2, with 11 bases in between. CDR1 and CDR2 from the germline V gene are LNHDA and SQIVND (reference sequence). The CDR3 sequence is 14 residues long. The CDR3 nucleotides are TGTGCCAGTAGCGTCGGGGTCACTGGAAACACCATATATTTT. Encoded protein: CASSVGVTGNTIYF.

The chain uses TRBV2 and TRBJ2-1; 7 nucleotides align to TRBD1. The CDR3 extends over 13 amino acids. Unmatched junction bases numbered 3, after V lost 7 bases and J lost 3 bases. Germline CDR1 is SNHLY and CDR2 is FYNNEI. The CDR3: CASIAGGYNEQFF. DNA for the CDR3: TGTGCCAGCATTGCAGGGGGCTACAATGAGCAGTTCTTC. The whole variable domain, remainder taken from reference TRBV2 and TRBJ2-1, is EPEVTQTPSHQVTQMGQEVILRCVPISNHLYFYWYRQILGQKVEFLVSFYNNEISEKSEIFDDQFSVERPDGSNFTLKIRSTKLEDSAMYFCASIAGGYNEQFFGPGTRLTVL.

The genes are TRBV27 and TRBJ1-1; TRBD1 aligns across 8 bases. The ends lost 4 bases at V and 3 bases at J; junction bases unmatched: 13. Germline CDR1 is MNHEY and CDR2 is SMNVEV (reference sequence). This CDR3 has 17 amino acids. CDR3 DNA sequence: TGTGCCAGCAGTTACACCCACCGGACAGGGAGGGACACTGAAGCTTTCTTT. As protein: CASSYTHRTGRDTEAFF.

The V call is TRBV10-3, the J call TRBJ1-5; the match to TRBD1 covers 7 bases. Germline V gives CDR1 ENHRY, CDR2 SYGVKD. This CDR3 region has 14 residues. Unmatched junction bases numbered 10, after V lost 6 bases and J lost 8 bases. DNA of the CDR3: TGTGCCATCAGACAGGGTGCTACAGGGGAGCCCCAGCATTTT. Its translation: CAIRQGATGEPQHF.

The rearrangement uses TRBV14 and TRBJ2-2, with 10 bases matching TRBD1. Germline assignment: CDR1 SGHDN and CDR2 FVKESK. The CDR3 spans 18 residues. Germline trimming cut 5 bases from V and 3 bases from J; bases unmatched to any gene: 12. CDR3 nucleotide sequence: TGTGCCAGCAGCAATCCCGGGACAGGGGCAGCATACACCGGGGAGCTGTTTTTT. Its protein product is CASSNPGTGAAYTGELFF.

The CDR3 loop is CASGWQGIINEQFF. DNA of the CDR3: TGTGCCAGCGGGTGGCAGGGGATTATAAATGAGCAGTTCTTC. The chain joins TRBV27 to TRBJ2-1; the D gene is possibly TRBD1 (6 bases). The V and J ends lost 8 bases and 7 bases respectively, with 18 bases between them. The V gene's germline CDR1 is MNHEY and CDR2 SMNVEV (reference sequence). The CDR3 contains 14 residues.

The gene calls are TRBV25-1 and TRBJ1-5; TRBD1 might be the D (6 bases). The length of the CDR3 is 15 residues. Trimming removed 3 bases from V and 4 bases from J, with 13 bases in between. Germline-derived CDR1 and CDR2 are MGHDK and SYGVNS. CDR3 coding DNA: TGTGCCAGCAGTGATGACAGGCGAAGTAATCAGCCCCAGCATTTT. Protein: CASSDDRRSNQPQHF.

The J gene is TRBJ1-1, the V gene TRBV7-8, with 11 bases aligning to TRBD1. The CDR3 has 15 residues. The germline gives CDR1 SGHVS, CDR2 FQNEAQ. V lost 5 bases to trimming and J lost 6 bases; unmatched junction nucleotides: 8. CDR3 loop: CASSVSGTGGSEAFF. CDR3 bases: TGTGCCAGCAGCGTTTCCGGGACAGGGGGTTCTGAAGCTTTCTTT.

V gene TRBV7-2 combines with J gene TRBJ2-7; the D is unclear. Germline assignment: CDR1 SGHTA and CDR2 FQGNSA. Trimming pared 0 bases from V and 6 bases from J, leaving 3 bases between. The CDR3 consists of 11 residues. DNA of the CDR3: TGTGCCAGCAGCTTAGCCGGCGAGCAGTACTTC. Its protein product is CASSLAGEQYF.

This sequence joins TRBV6-5 and TRBJ2-7; 10 nucleotides agree with TRBD1. The CDR3 length is 14 residues. Germline V lookup: CDR1 MNHEY, CDR2 SVGAGI. Trimming took 7 bases from V and 5 from J; bases not matched to a gene: 8. In DNA, the CDR3 is TGTGCCAGCAAGAGGGACAGGGGAATCAACGAGCAGTACTTC. Its protein is CASKRDRGINEQYF.

V gene TRBV19 combines with J gene TRBJ2-1, with 9 nucleotides matching TRBD1. Germline CDR1 reads LNHDA; CDR2 reads SQIVND (reference sequence). V trimming: 4 bases; J trimming: 2 bases; junction bases outside the gene matches: 3. The CDR3 runs 15 residues. The CDR3 sequence: CASSNTGGTYNEQFF. CDR3 DNA sequence: TGTGCCAGTAGTAACACAGGGGGCACCTACAATGAGCAGTTCTTC.

The chain joins TRBV28 to TRBJ2-3, with 8 nucleotides matching TRBD1. Germline CDR1 is MDHEN and CDR2 is SYDVKM. V lost 4 bases and J lost 1; bases outside the gene matches: 4. This CDR3 contains 15 residues. This chain's CDR3 is CASSYPGQGTDTQYF. The CDR3 nucleotides are TGTGCCAGCAGTTACCCGGGACAGGGCACAGATACGCAGTATTTT.

The chain links TRBV9 to TRBJ1-4, with a weak D call TRBD1 (6 bases). This CDR3 has 15 amino acids. The V gene lost 0 bases and the J gene lost 8 bases, with 14 bases spanning the gap. Germline V gene sequence: CDR1 SGDLS, CDR2 YYNGEE. The CDR3 here is CASSVEGRGSEKLFF. Written as DNA, the CDR3 is TGTGCCAGCAGCGTAGAGGGCAGGGGATCCGAAAAACTGTTTTTT.

The chain recombines TRBV12-3 or TRBV12-4 with TRBJ2-7; D ambiguous. This CDR3 region has 11 residues. V was shortened by 8 bases and J by 5 bases, with 10 bases between the two germline ends. CDR3 loop: CASALVDEQYF. The CDR3 DNA is TGTGCCAGCGCCTTAGTGGACGAGCAGTACTTC.

V usage is TRBV11-2 and J usage is TRBJ2-1; D might be TRBD2 (5 bases). The germline V gene has CDR1 SGHAT and CDR2 FQNNGV. The CDR3 covers 14 residues. V was pared by 5 bases and J by 8 bases, with 16 bases between. CDR3 coding DNA: TGTGCCAGCAGCCAATCCTCTCCGCGGGATGAGCAGTTCTTC. It encodes CASSQSSPRDEQFF.

This clone occurred a few times. This chain joins TRBV3-1 (or the pseudogene TRBV3-2) and TRBJ1-2; D perhaps matches TRBD1 (5 bases). This CDR3 has 13 residues. Germline lookup yields CDR1 LGHDT and CDR2 YNNKEL (reference sequence). V was clipped by 1 base and J by 4 bases, with 7 bases between them. The CDR3 DNA reads TGTGCCAGCAGCCAAGGACAGTCCTATGGCTACACCTTC. Its protein is CASSQGQSYGYTF.

The rearrangement links TRBV7-9 to TRBJ1-1; 7 bases line up with TRBD1. This CDR3 has 15 residues. Unmatched junction bases numbered 10, after V lost 5 bases and J lost 4 bases. The germline gives CDR1 SEHNR, CDR2 FQNEAQ (reference sequence). CDR3 sequence reads: CASSPQGGSGTEAFF. The CDR3 DNA is TGTGCCAGCAGCCCCCAGGGGGGATCCGGCACTGAAGCTTTCTTT. Using reference TRBV7-9 and TRBJ1-1 for the parts outside the CDR3, the full variable domain is DTGVSQNPRHKITKRGQNVTFRCDPISEHNRLYWYRQTLGQGPEFLTYFQNEAQLEKSRLLSDRFSAERPKGSFSTLEIQRTEQGDSAMYLCASSPQGGSGTEAFFGQGTRLTVV.

The rearrangement links TRBV29-1 to TRBJ1-2; D not resolved. Germline values: CDR1 SQVTM, CDR2 ANQGSEA. CDR3 size: 15 residues. Between the trimmed V and J ends, which lost 0 bases and 4 bases, there was a span of 15 bases. The CDR3 region is CSVEEVGPRGYGYTF. The CDR3 nucleotides read TGCAGCGTTGAAGAGGTCGGCCCTCGGGGCTATGGCTACACCTTC.

The V call is TRBV19, the J call TRBJ1-5; a possible D gene is TRBD1 (6 bases). CDR1 and CDR2 (germline): LNHDA, SQIVND (reference sequence). V gave up 6 bases and J gave up 5 bases, with 17 bases separating them. The CDR3 contains 15 residues. The CDR3 DNA reads as TGTGCCAGTAGGACGACAGGTGTGGGGCATCAGCCCCAGCATTTT. It codes for CASRTTGVGHQPQHF.

The chain joins TRBV5-1 to TRBJ2-7, with 8 bases lining up with TRBD2. V dropped 4 bases and J dropped 0; count of bases not matched to a gene: 6. The germline V gene has CDR1 SGHRS and CDR2 YFSETQ. The CDR3 covers 15 residues. The CDR3 DNA reads TGCGCCAGCAGCCCCCAGGCGGGAGGCTCCTACGAGCAGTACTTC. This codes for CASSPQAGGSYEQYF.

The chain couples TRBV7-9 to TRBJ2-1, with TRBD2 matching over 8 bases. This CDR3 is 15 amino acids long. Germline values: CDR1 SEHNR, CDR2 FQNEAQ (reference sequence). V lost 8 bases and J lost 1; bases outside the gene matches: 7. The CDR3 coding sequence is TGTGCCAGCTCTATCGGGGGGGCTTCCTACAATGAGCAGTTCTTC. It yields the protein CASSIGGASYNEQFF.

The rearrangement uses TRBV15 and TRBJ1-4, with D tentatively TRBD1 (6 bases). The V end lost 3 bases, the J end lost 3 bases, and 14 bases lay between the germline ends. The germline V gene has CDR1 LNHNV and CDR2 YYDKDF (reference sequence). The CDR3 spans 16 residues. The CDR3 region has the DNA TGTGCCACCAGCAGGGCTAGGGGGTCTCCTAATGAAAAACTGTTTTTT. This gives the protein CATSRARGSPNEKLFF.

The CDR3 sequence is CASSVGQGHYNEQFF. CDR3 nucleotide sequence: TGTGCCAGCAGCGTAGGACAGGGACACTACAATGAGCAGTTCTTC. The rearrangement links TRBV9 to TRBJ2-1; 7 positions match TRBD1. The CDR3 covers 15 residues. V shed 0 bases, J shed 3 bases, and the junction held 3 bases outside the gene matches. Germline loops: CDR1 SGDLS, CDR2 YYNGEE.

The rearrangement links TRBV14 to TRBJ1-2; TRBD1 aligns across 9 bases. With 5 bases clipped from V and 6 bases from J, the junction kept 7 bases outside the gene matches. Germline V gene data show CDR1 as SGHDN and CDR2 as FVKESK. The CDR3 loop spans 14 amino acids. The CDR3 protein is CASSSSGQGDGYTF. The CDR3 region has the DNA TGTGCCAGCAGCTCTTCGGGACAGGGTGATGGCTACACCTTC.

The rearrangement uses TRBV3-1 (or the pseudogene TRBV3-2) and TRBJ2-3, with 14 bases identical to TRBD2. The trim removed 0 bases at V and 4 bases at J, leaving 6 bases unmatched. The CDR3 spans 18 residues. CDR1 is LGHDT and CDR2 is YNNKEL in the germline V gene (reference sequence). The DNA of the CDR3 is TGTGCCAGCAGCCAAGATTTTCGGACTAGCGGGAGGCCAGATACGCAGTATTTT. Its translation is CASSQDFRTSGRPDTQYF.

This clone occurred once. V gene TRBV19 combines with J gene TRBJ1-4; 7 nucleotides align to TRBD1. CDR1 and CDR2 from the germline V gene are LNHDA and SQIVND (reference sequence). The junction had 6 bases not matched to a gene; V was cut back by 7 bases and J by 4 bases. The CDR3 contains 14 residues. CDR3 sequence: CASNRGQLNEKLFF. The DNA for the CDR3 is TGTGCCAGTAACCGGGGACAGCTTAATGAAAAACTGTTTTTT.